The 32 T cell receptor beta chains presented below share a single source sample, sequenced in a study of shared clonotypes between healthy human individuals. Generated by immunoSEQ multiplex PCR, the TCRdb table keeps only in-frame clones and is missing some. The profile shows 500,000 or so clones, around 95% of them singletons. Sequenced material: naive CD4+ T cells sorted from blood. Subset specified: CD45RA+ positively selected. These receptors were collected from a woman in her twenties or thirties in good health.

This chain uses TRBV10-3 with TRBJ2-2; weak D call: TRBD2 (5 bases). CDR1 is ENHRY, CDR2 SYGVKD, per germline. The CDR3 covers 16 residues. Between the trimmed V and J ends, which lost 1 base and 2 bases, there was a span of 11 bases. Here the CDR3 DNA reads TGTGCCATCAGTGAGTTTGGAGGCCCCAACACCGGGGAGCTGTTTTTT. It yields the protein CAISEFGGPNTGELFF.

This chain connects TRBV27 to TRBJ2-2; no reliable D call. Trimming removed 2 bases from V and 2 bases from J, with 12 bases in between. CDR1 is MNHEY and CDR2 is SMNVEV in the germline V gene (reference sequence). This CDR3 has 16 residues. CDR3 loop: CASSLVGTSNTGELFF. CDR3 nucleotides: TGTGCCAGCAGTTTAGTGGGCACCTCTAACACCGGGGAGCTGTTTTTT.

The chain has TRBV29-1 and TRBJ1-1, with unresolved D. This CDR3 is built from 11 residues. Germline CDR1 SQVTM, CDR2 ANQGSEA. The V gene lost 7 bases and the J gene lost 6 bases, with 12 bases spanning the gap. CDR3 DNA sequence: TGCAGCGCGGCGAGGGAACCTGAAGCTTTCTTT. It specifies CSAAREPEAFF.

The CDR3 nucleotides read TGTGCCAGCAGTTTAGGGCAGAGGATAGCCGGGGAGCTGTTTTTT. Translating gives CASSLGQRIAGELFF. The chain employs TRBV27 and TRBJ2-2; the D is unclear. Trimming took off 2 bases at V and 6 bases at J, with 13 bases between the two ends. The CDR3 consists of 15 residues. Germline V gene data show CDR1 as MNHEY and CDR2 as SMNVEV (reference sequence).

V usage is TRBV2 and J usage is TRBJ2-7; no reliable D call. The V end was cut by 2 bases, the J end by 3 bases, with 14 bases between. The length of the CDR3 is 15 residues. Looked up from germline, CDR1 is SNHLY and CDR2 is FYNNEI. CDR3 loop: CASSELRASLYEQYF. In DNA, the CDR3 is TGTGCCAGCAGTGAACTCCGGGCTTCCCTCTACGAGCAGTACTTC.

The chain joins TRBV19 to TRBJ2-5; 8 bases map to TRBD2. Germline V gene data show CDR1 as LNHDA and CDR2 as SQIVND (reference sequence). J gave up 4 bases and V 4 bases, and 5 bases lay outside the gene matches. The CDR3 length is 14 residues. The CDR3 region has the DNA TGTGCCAGTAGTACGGGACTAGTTTCAGAGACCCAGTACTTC. Amino acid sequence: CASSTGLVSETQYF. The whole variable domain, remainder taken from reference TRBV19 and TRBJ2-5, is DGGITQSPKYLFRKEGQNVTLSCEQNLNHDAMYWYRQDPGQGLRLIYYSQIVNDFQKGDIAEGYSVSREKKESFPLTVTSAQKNPTAFYLCASSTGLVSETQYFGPGTRLLVL.

This chain uses TRBV2 with TRBJ2-7; 7 positions match TRBD1. The germline gives CDR1 SNHLY, CDR2 FYNNEI. The CDR3 consists of 14 residues. Trimming took 4 bases from V and 3 from J; bases not matched to a gene: 6. The CDR3 sequence is CASSGQGPYYEQYF. The CDR3 nucleotides are TGTGCCAGCAGTGGACAGGGTCCCTACTACGAGCAGTACTTC.

The chain is built from TRBV28 and TRBJ1-5, with 7 bases matching TRBD1. The trim removed 7 bases at V and 10 bases at J, leaving 10 bases unmatched. This CDR3 has 13 residues. CDR1 is MDHEN, CDR2 SYDVKM, per germline. Here the CDR3 reads CASKDRALGPQHF. DNA for the CDR3: TGTGCCAGCAAAGACAGGGCGCTTGGACCCCAGCATTTT.

With regard to this clone: The same CDR3 arises from other DNA sequences in this sample as well. This chain connects TRBV5-1 to TRBJ2-1; tentatively, D is TRBD2 (6 bases). The length of the CDR3 is 15 residues. Germline values: CDR1 SGHRS, CDR2 YFSETQ. Deletions cut 0 bases from V and 4 bases from J, with 11 bases between. CDR3 region: CASSLDSGGYNEQFF. The CDR3 DNA sequence: TGCGCCAGCAGCTTGGATTCTGGGGGGTACAATGAGCAGTTCTTC.

V usage is TRBV28 and J usage is TRBJ1-1; 7 positions match TRBD1. Per germline, CDR1 MDHEN and CDR2 SYDVKM. There are 13 residues in the CDR3. Trimming took 7 bases from V and 11 from J; bases not matched to a gene: 13. In DNA, the CDR3 is TGTGCCAGCATGACGGGACAGCTGGGGGAGGCTTTCTTT. This translates into CASMTGQLGEAFF.

The chain employs TRBV7-9 and TRBJ2-1; D is unclear. CDR1 is SEHNR, CDR2 FQNEAQ, per germline (reference sequence). The CDR3 is made up of 11 amino acids. V was shortened by 5 bases and J by 7 bases, with 6 bases between the two germline ends. CDR3 protein: CASSPGNEQFF. CDR3 sequence (DNA): TGTGCCAGCAGCCCCGGGAATGAGCAGTTCTTC. Complete variable domain (other parts from reference TRBV7-9 and TRBJ2-1): DTGVSQNPRHKITKRGQNVTFRCDPISEHNRLYWYRQTLGQGPEFLTYFQNEAQLEKSRLLSDRFSAERPKGSFSTLEIQRTEQGDSAMYLCASSPGNEQFFGPGTRLTVL.

This clone has just a few counts. At the DNA level, this CDR3 is encoded by other sequences in the same sample as well. This sequence joins TRBV7-8 and TRBJ1-5; no clear D gene. Trimming shortened V by 1 base and J by 6 bases, and 4 bases separated the two germline ends. The V gene's germline CDR1 is SGHVS and CDR2 FQNEAQ. This CDR3 has 12 residues. In DNA form, the CDR3 reads TGTGCCAGCAGCTTAGGGGGTCAGCCCCAGCATTTT. Its translation: CASSLGGQPQHF. The complete variable domain, with remaining parts taken from reference TRBV7-8 and TRBJ1-5, reads GAGVSQSPRYKVAKRGQDVALRCDPISGHVSLFWYQQALGQGPEFLTYFQNEAQLDKSGLPSDRFFAERPEGSVSTLKIQRTQQEDSAVYLCASSLGGQPQHFGDGTRLSIL.

V usage is TRBV28 and J usage is TRBJ2-5, with D perhaps TRBD1 (5 bases). Germline V CDR1 and CDR2: MDHEN, SYDVKM. The CDR3 runs 11 residues. The CDR3: CAVAGSETQYF. Written as DNA, the CDR3 is TGTGCGGTGGCAGGGTCAGAGACCCAGTACTTC.

The V call is TRBV7-2, the J call TRBJ2-3, with no clear D. The germline gives CDR1 SGHTA, CDR2 FQGNSA. The CDR3 is 14 amino acids. With 2 bases removed from V and 1 base from J, the gap between germline ends came to 7 bases. CDR3 amino acids: CASSLNQGTDTQYF. CDR3 DNA: TGTGCCAGCAGCTTAAATCAGGGCACAGATACGCAGTATTTT.

The chain recombines TRBV28 with TRBJ2-7, with D possibly being TRBD1 (6 bases). Per germline, CDR1 MDHEN and CDR2 SYDVKM. Trimming left V 3 bases short and J 3 bases short, with 15 bases between. This CDR3 comprises 15 residues. CDR3 protein: CASSFLSGTRYEQYF. CDR3 bases: TGTGCCAGCAGTTTCCTTTCCGGGACACGCTACGAGCAGTACTTC.

Comments on this clone: Other nucleotide sequences from this sample produce the same CDR3. This chain joins TRBV7-9 and TRBJ1-1, with D possibly TRBD1 on 6 matching bases. Between the trimmed V and J ends, which lost 4 bases and 2 bases, there was a span of 8 bases. The germline CDR1 and CDR2 sequences are SEHNR and FQNEAQ (reference sequence). This CDR3 region has 13 residues. This CDR3 is CASSSQGNTEAFF. Here the CDR3 DNA reads TGTGCCAGCAGCTCACAGGGCAACACTGAAGCTTTCTTT.

The V call is TRBV6-4, the J call TRBJ2-7; D remains unclear. The V end lost 2 bases, the J end lost 1 base, and 9 bases lay between the germline ends. Germline assignment: CDR1 MRHNA and CDR2 SNTAGT. CDR3 size: 14 residues. DNA of the CDR3: TGTGCCAGCAGTGACGGCACTTTATCCTACGAGCAGTACTTC. This gives the protein CASSDGTLSYEQYF.

In DNA, the CDR3 is TGTGCCACCTCGGGGAAAGGCATTTCATCGGAGCAGTACTTC. Protein: CATSGKGISSEQYF. The rearrangement uses TRBV7-8 and TRBJ2-7; possible D gene TRBD2, 5 bases. The CDR3 is 14 amino acids. Germline V lookup: CDR1 SGHVS, CDR2 FQNEAQ. Trimming took 10 bases from V and 7 from J, leaving 23 bases between them.

This chain connects TRBV10-3 to TRBJ2-1; TRBD1 agrees at 8 bases. The CDR3 extends over 16 amino acids. Looked up from germline, CDR1 is ENHRY and CDR2 is SYGVKD. V lost 3 bases, J lost 7 bases, and 11 bases stayed unmatched. In DNA, the CDR3 is TGTGCCATCAGTGAAAGAGCCGGGACAGGCATGAATGAGCAGTTCTTC. Translating it yields CAISERAGTGMNEQFF.

This clone was found once. This chain joins TRBV7-8 and TRBJ1-4, with a weak D call TRBD1 (6 bases). The V gene lost 5 bases and the J gene lost 7 bases, with 14 bases spanning the gap. The CDR3 has 14 residues. CDR1 SGHVS and CDR2 FQNEAQ come from the germline V gene. The CDR3 reads CASSPRDKAEKLFF. CDR3 sequence (DNA): TGTGCCAGCAGCCCCCGGGACAAAGCTGAAAAACTGTTTTTT. The full variable domain, its missing parts supplied by reference TRBV7-8 and TRBJ1-4, is GAGVSQSPRYKVAKRGQDVALRCDPISGHVSLFWYQQALGQGPEFLTYFQNEAQLDKSGLPSDRFFAERPEGSVSTLKIQRTQQEDSAVYLCASSPRDKAEKLFFGSGTQLSVL.

The chain uses TRBV4-1 and TRBJ1-5; D might be TRBD1 (5 bases). Germline CDR1 is MGHRA and CDR2 is YSYEKL. The CDR3 is 17 amino acids. Between the trimmed V and J ends, which lost 0 bases and 5 bases, there was a span of 17 bases. In DNA form, the CDR3 reads TGCGCCAGCAGCCAAGATCGGAGAACAGGTGATGATCAGCCCCAGCATTTT. This gives the protein CASSQDRRTGDDQPQHF.

DNA of the CDR3: TGTGCCAGCAGCGAAGGAGGGCAACCCCAGCATTTT. As protein: CASSEGGQPQHF. The chain links TRBV25-1 to TRBJ1-5; D not resolved. The V end lost 6 bases, the J end lost 10 bases, and 13 bases lay between the germline ends. The CDR3 length is 12 residues. Germline assignment: CDR1 MGHDK and CDR2 SYGVNS. The complete variable domain, with remaining parts taken from reference TRBV25-1 and TRBJ1-5, reads EADIYQTPRYLVIGTGKKITLECSQTMGHDKMYWYQQDPGMELHLIHYSYGVNSTEKGDLSSESTVSRIRTEHFPLTLESARPSHTSQYLCASSEGGQPQHFGDGTRLSIL.

The chain links TRBV19 to TRBJ1-2; 12 bases map to TRBD1. Trimming at V came to 7 bases and at J to 5 bases, leaving 14 bases not matched to a gene. The CDR3 consists of 17 residues. Germline loops: CDR1 LNHDA, CDR2 SQIVND (reference sequence). CDR3 amino acids: CASTASGTGGGGYGYTF. As DNA, the CDR3 is TGTGCCAGTACCGCGTCCGGGACAGGGGGCGGAGGATATGGCTACACCTTC.

The gene calls are TRBV10-1 and TRBJ1-5, with a possible D match to TRBD1 (5 bases). V was cut by 3 bases and J by 4 bases, with 7 bases left in between. CDR3 length: 13 amino acids. Germline-derived CDR1 and CDR2 are WNHNN and SYGVQD (reference sequence). CDR3 coding DNA: TGCGCCAGCAGTGAAGGGGTTAATCAGCCCCAGCATTTT. The encoded protein is CASSEGVNQPQHF.

The chain couples TRBV6-5 to TRBJ2-7, with D possibly TRBD1 on 5 matching bases. Germline V gene data show CDR1 as MNHEY and CDR2 as SVGAGI. V was shortened by 7 bases and J by 3 bases, with 13 bases between the two germline ends. The CDR3 runs to 13 residues. CDR3 region: CASTKGVLYEQYF. In DNA form, the CDR3 reads TGTGCCAGCACCAAAGGGGTACTCTACGAGCAGTACTTC.

V gene TRBV4-1 combines with J gene TRBJ2-7; perhaps TRBD1 as D (5 bases). Trimming removed 1 base from V and 6 bases from J, with 10 bases in between. This CDR3 contains 13 residues. The V gene's germline CDR1 is MGHRA and CDR2 YSYEKL. This CDR3 is CASSQVPGFEQYF. The CDR3 nucleotides read TGCGCCAGCAGCCAAGTCCCAGGGTTCGAGCAGTACTTC.

This sequence joins TRBV11-2 and TRBJ2-5; 13 nucleotides agree with TRBD2. J lost 5 bases, V lost 5 bases, and 17 bases had no gene match. Germline CDR1 SGHAT, CDR2 FQNNGV. The CDR3 spans 19 residues. Written as DNA, the CDR3 is TGTGCCAGCAGCATCGGGACTAGCGGGAAGGTCATATCTCGGGAGACCCAGTACTTC. It specifies CASSIGTSGKVISRETQYF. The full variable domain, completed using reference TRBV11-2 and TRBJ2-5, is EAGVAQSPRYKIIEKRQSVAFWCNPISGHATLYWYQQILGQGPKLLIQFQNNGVVDDSQLPKDRFSAERLKGVDSTLKIQPAKLEDSAVYLCASSIGTSGKVISRETQYFGPGTRLLVL.

The chain carries TRBV6-5 and TRBJ2-3; D not certain. Trimming cost V 0 bases and J 2 bases, with 9 bases left between them. The CDR3 has 15 residues. The germline V gene has CDR1 MNHEY and CDR2 SVGAGI. The CDR3 reads CASSYSRSYTDTQYF. DNA of the CDR3: TGTGCCAGCAGTTACTCGAGAAGTTACACAGATACGCAGTATTTT.

The CDR3 loop is CASSRGDGNTIYF. As DNA, the CDR3 is TGTGCCAGCAGCAGGGGGGACGGGAACACCATATATTTT. The chain uses TRBV7-9 and TRBJ1-3; a weak D match, TRBD1 (6 bases). Trimming shortened V by 5 bases and J by 7 bases, and 12 bases separated the two germline ends. The V gene's germline CDR1 is SEHNR and CDR2 FQNEAQ (reference sequence). CDR3 length: 13 amino acids.

The V call is TRBV9, the J call TRBJ2-7, with 8 bases lining up with TRBD2. Per the germline V gene, CDR1 is SGDLS and CDR2 is YYNGEE. Trimming at V came to 3 bases and at J to 2 bases, leaving 4 bases not matched to a gene. The length of the CDR3 is 14 residues. The CDR3 bases are TGTGCCAGCAGCGCCACGGGACTAGCCTACGAGCAGTACTTC. It codes for CASSATGLAYEQYF.

The chain links TRBV6-5 to TRBJ2-7, with 7 bases that match TRBD1. The germline gives CDR1 MNHEY, CDR2 SVGAGI. The CDR3 extends over 15 amino acids. The J segment lost 2 bases and the V segment lost 7 bases, leaving 11 bases of the junction unmatched. The CDR3 reads CASTRSTGLTYEQYF. CDR3 DNA: TGTGCCAGCACTCGTTCGACAGGGTTAACCTACGAGCAGTACTTC.

V is TRBV23-1 and J is TRBJ2-7; D remains unclear. TRBV23-1 is flagged as an ORF with uncertain function. This CDR3 region has 10 residues. V shed 10 bases and J shed 3 bases, with 7 bases lying between them. The CDR3 here is CATVGYEQYF. The CDR3 nucleotides read TGCGCCACCGTCGGCTACGAGCAGTACTTC.